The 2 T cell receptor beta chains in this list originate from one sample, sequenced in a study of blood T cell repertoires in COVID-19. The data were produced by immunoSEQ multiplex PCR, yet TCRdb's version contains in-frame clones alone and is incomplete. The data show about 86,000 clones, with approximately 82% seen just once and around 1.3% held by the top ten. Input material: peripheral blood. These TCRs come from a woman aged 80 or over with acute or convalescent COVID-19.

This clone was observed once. The CDR3 is CASSLGGGAGNGANVLTF. The CDR3, as DNA: TGTGCCAGCAGCTTGGGTGGGGGCGCAGGTAATGGGGCCAACGTCCTGACTTTC. This chain links TRBV5-4 with TRBJ2-6; possibly TRBD1 for D (6 bases). CDR1 and CDR2 (germline): SGHNT, YYREEE (reference sequence). The CDR3 loop spans 18 amino acids. V was shortened by 0 bases and J by 3 bases, with 16 bases between the two germline ends.

The chain's CDR3 is CASSSPTGSEQFF. CDR3 sequence (DNA): TGCGCCAGCAGCTCTCCAACAGGGTCCGAGCAGTTCTTC. The J gene is TRBJ2-1, the V gene TRBV5-1, with a possible D match to TRBD1 (6 bases). The CDR3 has 13 amino acids. The V end lost 3 bases, the J end lost 10 bases, and 14 bases lay between the germline ends. Germline-derived CDR1 and CDR2 are SGHRS and YFSETQ.